Listed below are T cell receptor beta chains from one sample, sequenced in a study of shared clonotypes between healthy human individuals. Assay: immunoSEQ multiplex PCR; the TCRdb copy retains only in-frame clones and omits some. The table includes 2 million to 2.5 million clones, roughly 91% detected once. The sample was naive CD8+ T cells from PBMCs. The receptor source for this set is a man younger than 35 in good health. Some clones in this sample may be carry-over from other donors' samples. The CDR3 runs from the conserved cysteine through the conserved F or W. A D gene is named only where the DNA matches it firmly. Clone size, where shown, is once, few, many, or a class for clones that have expanded.

V	D	J	size	DNA	CDR3
TRBV21-1	-	TRBJ2-5	-	TGTGCCAGCAGCAGGGACTATAAAGAGACCCAGTACTTC	CASSRDYKETQYF
TRBV4-3	TRBD1	TRBJ2-4	-	TGCGCCAGCAGCCAAGGCTCCGGGACAGAAAACATTCAGTACTTC	CASSQGSGTENIQYF
TRBV19	-	TRBJ2-2	-	TGTGCCAGTAGGCAAGCCGGGCAAACCGACCGGGGGACCGGGGAGCTGTTTTTT	CASRQAGQTDRGTGELFF
TRBV7-6	-	TRBJ1-5	-	TGTGCCAGCAGCTTAGGGAGGGGAGGTCAGCCCCAGCATTTT	CASSLGRGGQPQHF
TRBV5-4	TRBD2	TRBJ2-7	-	TGTGCCAGCAGCTTGGGAGGGAGGGACTTCGAGCAGTACTTC	CASSLGGRDFEQYF
TRBV28	-	TRBJ2-5	-	TGTGCCAGCAGTTTGGCGGCCAAAGAGACCCAGTACTTC	CASSLAAKETQYF
TRBV19	TRBD1	TRBJ1-1	few	TGTGCCAGCCACAGGACAGGGGGCGTCATGAACACTGAAGCTTTCTTT	CASHRTGGVMNTEAFF
TRBV7-9	-	TRBJ1-1	-	TGTGCCAGCAGCCTTAGTCCTCTCCAGAACACTGAAGCTTTCTTT	CASSLSPLQNTEAFF
TRBV9	TRBD2	TRBJ2-7	-	TGTGCCAGCAGCCTTACGGCGGGAGTCGGCGAGCAGTACTTC	CASSLTAGVGEQYF
TRBV7-9	TRBD1	TRBJ2-7	-	TGTGCCAGCAGTCACCGGGACAGGGCCTACGAGCAGTACTTC	CASSHRDRAYEQYF
TRBV28	-	TRBJ1-4	-	TGTGCCAGCAGCTTCAGGGCTGCAGGTGCAACTAATGAAAAACTGTTTTTT	CASSFRAAGATNEKLFF
TRBV19	TRBD1	TRBJ2-3	-	TGTGCCAGTAGTATCTCCGGGACAGGGAACACAGATACGCAGTATTTT	CASSISGTGNTDTQYF
TRBV27	TRBD1	TRBJ2-7	-	TGTGCCAGCAGTTCCCGGGACAGGCTATACGAGCAGTACTTC	CASSSRDRLYEQYF
TRBV19	-	TRBJ1-5	-	TGTGCCAGTAGTCCCGACGGGCCATTGAATAGCAATCAGCCCCAGCATTTT	CASSPDGPLNSNQPQHF
TRBV6-1	-	TRBJ2-1	-	TGTGCCAGCAGTGAAGAGGGGCTCACTTCCCCTAATGAGCAGTTCTTC	CASSEEGLTSPNEQFF
TRBV6-5	TRBD2	TRBJ2-1	-	TGTGCCAGCAGTTCCCCCCGAGAGACTAGCGTCTATGAGCAGTTCTTC	CASSSPRETSVYEQFF
TRBV11-2	-	TRBJ2-1	-	TGTGCCAGCAGCTTAGTATCACCCAAGGCCTACAATGAGCAGTTCTTC	CASSLVSPKAYNEQFF
TRBV19	-	TRBJ2-1	-	TGTGCCAGCCGTTTGTTTAGCGGCAACAATGAGCAGTTCTTC	CASRLFSGNNEQFF
TRBV7-8	-	TRBJ2-2	once	TGTGCCAGCAGCTTATTCGGGCGGGGCATGGACACCGGGGAGCTGTTTTTT	CASSLFGRGMDTGELFF
TRBV5-6	-	TRBJ1-6	-	TGTGCCAGCAGCGGCGGACAGAATTCACCCCTCCACTTT	CASSGGQNSPLHF
TRBV29-1	-	TRBJ2-3	-	TGCAGCGTTGAGGGGGCGCAGAACACAGATACGCAGTATTTT	CSVEGAQNTDTQYF
TRBV27	TRBD2	TRBJ2-7	-	TGTGCCAGCAGTTTACCCTCGACTAGCGGGAGGGTCTACGAGCAGTACTTC	CASSLPSTSGRVYEQYF
TRBV7-9	-	TRBJ2-7	-	TGTGCCAGCAGCTCCCTCTCCTACGAGCAGTACTTC	CASSSLSYEQYF
TRBV4-3	-	TRBJ2-7	-	TGCGCCAGCAGCCAGGCAAGTCACTCCTACGAGCAGTACTTC	CASSQASHSYEQYF
TRBV5-5	TRBD1	TRBJ2-7	-	TGTGCCAGCAGCTGGACGACAGGGGGAACCTACGAGCAGTACTTC	CASSWTTGGTYEQYF
TRBV11-2	-	TRBJ2-3	-	TGTGCCAGCAGCCCCCACCTAGGAGGGGGACCTAGCACAGATACGCAGTATTTT	CASSPHLGGGPSTDTQYF
TRBV27	-	TRBJ1-1	-	TGTGCCAGCAACCCTTCCCCGAGTTGGACTGAAGCTTTCTTT	CASNPSPSWTEAFF
TRBV10-1	-	TRBJ2-7	-	TGCGCCATTGGAATCCCGGACAGTACCTACGAGCAGTACTTC	CAIGIPDSTYEQYF
TRBV27	TRBD2	TRBJ2-1	-	TGTGCCAGCCGGCCCGGCGGGACTAGCGGGAGTCATAATGAGCAGTTCTTC	CASRPGGTSGSHNEQFF
TRBV10-3	-	TRBJ1-5	-	TGTGCCATCAGTGATTATCGGGCTCCGAATAGCAATCAGCCCCAGCATTTT	CAISDYRAPNSNQPQHF
TRBV4-1	-	TRBJ2-3	-	TGCGCCAGCAGCCAAGAGGAGGGCAGGGCCGTCACAGATACGCAGTATTTT	CASSQEEGRAVTDTQYF
TRBV5-4	TRBD2	TRBJ2-7	-	TGTGCCAGCAGCGACGGGACTAGCGGTCCCTACGAGCAGTACTTC	CASSDGTSGPYEQYF
TRBV27	-	TRBJ2-1	-	TGTGCCAGTGCAGGAAGCTACAATGAGCAGTTCTTC	CASAGSYNEQFF
TRBV6-6	TRBD1	TRBJ2-6	-	TGTGCCAGCAGTTCCCGACAGGGGGCTGGGGCCAACGTCCTGACTTTC	CASSSRQGAGANVLTF
TRBV7-2	-	TRBJ1-5	-	TGTGCCAGCAGCTCCCTGCCGATTAGCAATCAGCCCCAGCATTTT	CASSSLPISNQPQHF
TRBV2	TRBD2	TRBJ2-1	-	TGTGCCAGCAGTGAAGAGCTAGCGGGAGGGCCGACGGACAATGAGCAGTTCTTC	CASSEELAGGPTDNEQFF
TRBV4-1	-	TRBJ1-2	-	TGCGCCAGCAGCCAAGAAGGGTCCCCCTATGGCTACACCTTC	CASSQEGSPYGYTF
TRBV19	TRBD2	TRBJ2-1	-	TGTGCCAGTAGTATGGTCCTAGCGGGAGGGCGAAATGAGCAGTTCTTC	CASSMVLAGGRNEQFF
TRBV7-9	-	TRBJ1-1	-	TGTGCCAGCAGTCGTGACCCGAACACTGAAGCTTTCTTT	CASSRDPNTEAFF
TRBV7-9	-	TRBJ2-2	-	TGTGCCAGCAGCCCCCCCCCTGGGATCCCGAACACCGGGGAGCTGTTTTTT	CASSPPPGIPNTGELFF
TRBV7-2	-	TRBJ1-2	-	TGTGCCAGCAGCTTAGTTGGGGGCCCACTCTATGGCTACACCTTC	CASSLVGGPLYGYTF
TRBV7-9	TRBD1	TRBJ2-7	-	TGTGCCAGCAGCTCCCCGACAGGGCTCTCCTACGAGCAGTACTTC	CASSSPTGLSYEQYF
TRBV6-1	-	TRBJ2-7	-	TGTGCCAGCAGTGAAGGGCAGACCTACGAGCAGTACTTC	CASSEGQTYEQYF
TRBV11-2	-	TRBJ2-7	-	TGTGCCAGCAGGATGGCAGAGAGGACCCACTACGAGCAGTACTTC	CASRMAERTHYEQYF
TRBV9	TRBD2	TRBJ2-1	-	TGTGCCAGCAGCGAGACCGGGACTATACATGTATACAATGAGCAGTTCTTC	CASSETGTIHVYNEQFF
TRBV9	-	TRBJ2-1	-	TGTGCCAGCAGCGTAGAGAGACTAGACGGAAGGGATGAGCAGTTCTTC	CASSVERLDGRDEQFF
TRBV10-3	TRBD1	TRBJ2-7	-	TGTGCCATCAGTGAGGGAGACAGGGCCTACGAGCAGTACTTC	CAISEGDRAYEQYF
TRBV28	TRBD1	TRBJ2-5	-	TGTGCCAGCAGATGGAGACAGGGAGAGACCCAGTACTTC	CASRWRQGETQYF
TRBV30	-	TRBJ2-7	once	TGTGCCTGGCTATCAGGCGGGTACGGGAGATACGAGCAGTACTTC	CAWLSGGYGRYEQYF
TRBV27	-	TRBJ1-1	-	TGTGCCAGCAGTTTAAGGGGGGAGATGAACACTGAAGCTTTCTTT	CASSLRGEMNTEAFF
TRBV9	TRBD2	TRBJ2-3	-	TGTGCCAGCAGCCTTATTCCTAGCGGGAGCCCAGATACGCAGTATTTT	CASSLIPSGSPDTQYF
TRBV7-9	-	TRBJ1-2	once	TGTGCCAGCAGCTCGACCTGGAGCGGCTACACCTTC	CASSSTWSGYTF